A selection of T cell receptor beta chains follows, all from one sample in a study of T cell repertoires in cytomegalovirus infection. TCRdb recomputed calls from the reads with MiXCR, one row per CDR3 protein. This sample yields around 530,000 distinct CDR3 sequences, of which 26% are seen a single time; over 10% belongs to the top ten. The sequenced sample consisted of PBMCs. The source is a human donor in good health (CMV status not recorded). Some clones in this sample may be carry-over from other donors' samples. Both conserved end residues are trimmed from each CDR3. Each record gives: V gene, CDR3 protein.

V gene: TRBV12-3/TRBV12-4; CDR3 protein: ASSSTGYYEQY
V gene: TRBV11-2; CDR3 protein: ASSCPDCNEQF
V gene: TRBV6-6; CDR3 protein: ASSPENIQY
V gene: TRBV6-2/TRBV6-3; CDR3 protein: ASIPTHSGRADTQY
V gene: TRBV15; CDR3 protein: ATSRAFKLRTEAF
V gene: TRBV20-1; CDR3 protein: SAIGTGTTEEQY
V gene: TRBV7-2; CDR3 protein: ASSPRTSGINEQF
V gene: TRBV6-2/TRBV6-3; CDR3 protein: ASRRGREETGELF
V gene: TRBV7-9; CDR3 protein: ASSLPSSAKNIQY
V gene: TRBV4-1; CDR3 protein: ASSQITLAGGETGELF
V gene: TRBV9; CDR3 protein: ASSVDSGRAAYNEQF
V gene: TRBV19; CDR3 protein: ASSMSSGTQETQY
V gene: TRBV7-2; CDR3 protein: ASSYLSGYETQY
V gene: TRBV7-6; CDR3 protein: ASSLGQSRTDDEQY
V gene: TRBV7-9; CDR3 protein: ASSFRDASGANVLT
V gene: TRBV28; CDR3 protein: ASPRANGEQF
V gene: TRBV19; CDR3 protein: ASTDPGRTKQPQH
V gene: TRBV6-1; CDR3 protein: ASSSSGTSPIHEQY
V gene: TRBV5-5; CDR3 protein: ASSLALVETQY
V gene: TRBV27; CDR3 protein: ASSSVRFNQPQH
V gene: TRBV12-3/TRBV12-4; CDR3 protein: ASSLGVTNEKLF
V gene: TRBV20-1; CDR3 protein: SAREDPSSYNEQF
V gene: TRBV6-2/TRBV6-3; CDR3 protein: ASSYSPLAHYEQY
V gene: TRBV6-5; CDR3 protein: ASSLVQGARDTQY
V gene: TRBV19; CDR3 protein: ASSIGAGSTDTQY
V gene: TRBV12-3/TRBV12-4; CDR3 protein: ASRTRTSGAHNEQF
V gene: TRBV6-1; CDR3 protein: ASSVAGGPHEQF
V gene: TRBV6-5; CDR3 protein: ANPFSGLLAKNIQY
V gene: TRBV27; CDR3 protein: ASSYSGRTYEQY
V gene: TRBV27; CDR3 protein: ASGLAAARLAGELF
V gene: TRBV7-2; CDR3 protein: ASSSRQGGETNEKLF
V gene: TRBV24-1; CDR3 protein: ATSDPRTGGNEQF
V gene: TRBV7-9; CDR3 protein: ASSGGGRPRNNEQF
V gene: TRBV4-3; CDR3 protein: ASSQGRLAGADTQY
V gene: TRBV12-3/TRBV12-4; CDR3 protein: ASSEGARGRTEAF
V gene: TRBV27; CDR3 protein: ASSSNFRGKAFEPQH
V gene: TRBV6-2/TRBV6-3; CDR3 protein: ASSSRDSNQPQH
V gene: TRBV7-6; CDR3 protein: ASSLGGGKTEAF
V gene: TRBV29-1; CDR3 protein: SVGLAGYQETQY
V gene: TRBV6-1; CDR3 protein: ASSEGGGPSSYEQY
V gene: TRBV7-8; CDR3 protein: ASSLAAGTNNEKLF
V gene: TRBV7-2; CDR3 protein: ASKSRQLNTGELF